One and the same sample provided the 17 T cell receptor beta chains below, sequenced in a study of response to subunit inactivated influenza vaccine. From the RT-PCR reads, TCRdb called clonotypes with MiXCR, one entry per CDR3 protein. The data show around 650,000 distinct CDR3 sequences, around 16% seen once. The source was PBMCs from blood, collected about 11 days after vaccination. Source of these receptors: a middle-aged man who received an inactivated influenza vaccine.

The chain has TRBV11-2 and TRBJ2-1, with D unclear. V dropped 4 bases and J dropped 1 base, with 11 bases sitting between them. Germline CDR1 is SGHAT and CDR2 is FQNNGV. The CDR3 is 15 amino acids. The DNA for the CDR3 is TGTGCCAGCAGCTCCCGGTATCTGTCCTACAATGAGCAGTTCTTC. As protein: CASSSRYLSYNEQFF.

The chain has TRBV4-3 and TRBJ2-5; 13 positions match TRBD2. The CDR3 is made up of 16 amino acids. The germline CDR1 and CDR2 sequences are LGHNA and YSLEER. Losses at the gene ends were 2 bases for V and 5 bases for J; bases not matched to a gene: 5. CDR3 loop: CASSQSTSGGRETQYF. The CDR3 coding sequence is TGCGCCAGCAGCCAATCGACTAGCGGGGGGAGGGAGACCCAGTACTTC.

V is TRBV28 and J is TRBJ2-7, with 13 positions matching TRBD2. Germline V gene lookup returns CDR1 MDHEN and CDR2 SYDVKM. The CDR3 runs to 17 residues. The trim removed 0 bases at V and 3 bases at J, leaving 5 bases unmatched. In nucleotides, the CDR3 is TGTGCCAGCAGTTTATGGAGGACTAGCGGGAGACGCTACGAGCAGTACTTC. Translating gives CASSLWRTSGRRYEQYF. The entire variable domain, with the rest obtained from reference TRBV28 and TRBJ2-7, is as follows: DVKVTQSSRYLVKRTGEKVFLECVQDMDHENMFWYRQDPGLGLRLIYFSYDVKMKEKGDIPEGYSVSREKKERFSLILESASTNQTSMYLCASSLWRTSGRRYEQYFGPGTRLTVT.

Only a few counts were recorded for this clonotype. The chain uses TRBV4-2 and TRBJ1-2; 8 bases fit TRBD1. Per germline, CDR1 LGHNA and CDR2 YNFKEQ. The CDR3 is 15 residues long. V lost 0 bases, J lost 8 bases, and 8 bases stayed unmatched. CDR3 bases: TGTGCCAGCAGCCAAGATAAGACAGGGGAAGACGGCTACACCTTC. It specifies CASSQDKTGEDGYTF.

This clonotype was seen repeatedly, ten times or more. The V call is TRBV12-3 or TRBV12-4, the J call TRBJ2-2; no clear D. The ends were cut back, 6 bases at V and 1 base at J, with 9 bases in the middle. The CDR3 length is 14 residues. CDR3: CASRPHGNTGELFF. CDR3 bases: TGTGCCAGCAGACCCCACGGGAACACCGGGGAGCTGTTTTTT.

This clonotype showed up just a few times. The CDR3 nucleotides read TGTGCCAGCAGCGCCGGACTCGCTAACACAGATACGCAGTATTTT. Translating gives CASSAGLANTDTQYF. V and J are TRBV4-2 and TRBJ2-3; the D gene is possibly TRBD2 (5 bases). Per the germline V gene, CDR1 is LGHNA and CDR2 is YNFKEQ. Trimming shortened V by 5 bases and J by 2 bases, and 14 bases separated the two germline ends. The CDR3 contains 15 residues.

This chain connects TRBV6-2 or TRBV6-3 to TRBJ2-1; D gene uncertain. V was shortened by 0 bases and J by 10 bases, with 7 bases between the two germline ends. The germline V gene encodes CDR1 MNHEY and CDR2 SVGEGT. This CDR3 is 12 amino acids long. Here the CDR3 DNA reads TGTGCCAGCAGTTACTCGGGATGGGAGCAGTTCTTC. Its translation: CASSYSGWEQFF.

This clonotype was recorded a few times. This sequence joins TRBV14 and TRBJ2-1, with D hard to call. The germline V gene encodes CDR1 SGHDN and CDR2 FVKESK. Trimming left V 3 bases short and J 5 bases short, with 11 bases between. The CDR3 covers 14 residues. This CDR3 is CASSQNAANNEQFF. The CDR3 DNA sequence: TGTGCCAGCAGCCAGAACGCGGCTAACAATGAGCAGTTCTTC.

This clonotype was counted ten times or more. DNA for the CDR3: TGCAGCGTTAGACAGGGGGCCGGGGCGGAGACCCAGTACTTC. It yields the protein CSVRQGAGAETQYF. The chain employs TRBV29-1 and TRBJ2-5; TRBD1 matches 10 bases. The CDR3 spans 14 residues. Unmatched junction bases numbered 8, after V lost 5 bases and J lost 5 bases. The germline gives CDR1 SQVTM, CDR2 ANQGSEA. Combining the CDR3 with reference TRBV29-1 and TRBJ2-5 gives the whole variable domain SAVISQKPSRDICQRGTSLTIQCQVDSQVTMMFWYRQQPGQSLTLIATANQGSEATYESGFVIDKFPISRPNLTFSTLTVSNMSPEDSSIYLCSVRQGAGAETQYFGPGTRLLVL.

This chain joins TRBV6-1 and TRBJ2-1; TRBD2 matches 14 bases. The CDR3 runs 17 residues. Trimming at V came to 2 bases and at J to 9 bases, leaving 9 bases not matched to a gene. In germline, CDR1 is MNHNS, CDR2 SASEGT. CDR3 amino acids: CASSEKGLAGVSGEQFF. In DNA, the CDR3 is TGTGCCAGCAGTGAAAAGGGACTAGCGGGAGTTTCGGGTGAGCAGTTCTTC.

The CDR3 here is CASSLRGWEQFF. For the CDR3, the DNA is TGTGCCAGCAGTTTACGGGGCTGGGAGCAGTTCTTC. The chain combines TRBV27 with TRBJ2-1; D is perhaps TRBD1 or TRBD2 (5 bases each). Germline-derived CDR1 and CDR2 are MNHEY and SMNVEV (reference sequence). The CDR3 extends over 12 amino acids. Trimming took 2 bases from V and 10 from J, leaving 9 bases between them.

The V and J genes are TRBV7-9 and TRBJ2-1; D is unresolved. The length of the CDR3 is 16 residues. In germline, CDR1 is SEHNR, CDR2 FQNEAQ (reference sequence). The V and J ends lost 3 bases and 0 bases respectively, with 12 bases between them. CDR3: CASSFGLWSSYNEQFF. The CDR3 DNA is TGTGCCAGCAGCTTTGGGCTCTGGAGCTCCTACAATGAGCAGTTCTTC.

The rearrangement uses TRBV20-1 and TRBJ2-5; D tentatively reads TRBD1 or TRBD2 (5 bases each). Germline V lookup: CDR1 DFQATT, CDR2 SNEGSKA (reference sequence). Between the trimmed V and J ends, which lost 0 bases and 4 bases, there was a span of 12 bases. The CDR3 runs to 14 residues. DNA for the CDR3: TGCAGTGCTAGAGATGGGACGCGCGGAGAGACCCAGTACTTC. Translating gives CSARDGTRGETQYF.

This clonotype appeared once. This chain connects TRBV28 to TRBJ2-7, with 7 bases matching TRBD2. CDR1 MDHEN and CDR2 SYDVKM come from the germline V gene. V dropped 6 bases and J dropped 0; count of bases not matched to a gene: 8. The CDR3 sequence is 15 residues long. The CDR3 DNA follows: TGTGCCAGCAGACTGGGGGGGGTAAGCTCCTACGAGCAGTACTTC. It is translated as CASRLGGVSSYEQYF.

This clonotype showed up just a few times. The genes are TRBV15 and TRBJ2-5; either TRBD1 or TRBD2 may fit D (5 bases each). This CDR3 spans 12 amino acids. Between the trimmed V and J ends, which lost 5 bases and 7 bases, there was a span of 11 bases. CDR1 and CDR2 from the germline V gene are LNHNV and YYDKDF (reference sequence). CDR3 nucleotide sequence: TGTGCCACCAGCTACCCGAGGGGGACCCAGTACTTC. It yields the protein CATSYPRGTQYF. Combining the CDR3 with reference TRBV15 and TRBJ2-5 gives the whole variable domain DAMVIQNPRYQVTQFGKPVTLSCSQTLNHNVMYWYQQKSSQAPKLLFHYYDKDFNNEADTPDNFQSRRPNTSFCFLDIRSPGLGDTAMYLCATSYPRGTQYFGPGTRLLVL.

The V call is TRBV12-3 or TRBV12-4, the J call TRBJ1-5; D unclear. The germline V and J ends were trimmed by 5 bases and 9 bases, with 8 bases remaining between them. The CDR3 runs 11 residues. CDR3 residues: CASSQNTPQHF. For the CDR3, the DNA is TGTGCCAGCAGTCAGAATACGCCCCAGCATTTT.

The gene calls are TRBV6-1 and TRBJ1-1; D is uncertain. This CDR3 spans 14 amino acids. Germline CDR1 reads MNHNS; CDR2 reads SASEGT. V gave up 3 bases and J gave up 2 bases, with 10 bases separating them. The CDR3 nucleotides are TGTGCCAGCAGTGAGGGTTCGGGTAACACTGAAGCTTTCTTT. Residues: CASSEGSGNTEAFF.